This passage covers 22 T cell receptor beta chains from one sample sequenced in a study of type 1 and type 2 diabetes patients. Genomic DNA was the PCR template. Multiplex PCR with 30 forward and 13 reverse primers amplified the TCR beta CDR3. TCRdb recomputed calls from the multiplex PCR reads with MiXCR, one row per CDR3 protein. Found here are about 270,000 distinct CDR3 sequences, 47% of them singletons; the top ten hold roughly 15%. The material sequenced was peripheral blood mononuclear cells (PBMCs). The receptors were gathered from a man younger than 30 with type 2 diabetes.

This chain uses TRBV30 with TRBJ1-6; D may be TRBD1 (5 bases). V lost 0 bases and J 4 bases, leaving 13 bases between the germline ends. This CDR3 has 16 amino acids. Germline assignment: CDR1 GTSNPN and CDR2 SVGIG (reference sequence). CDR3 nucleotides: TGTGCCTGGAGTGTAGCGCAGGGTCGGTATAATTCACCCCTCCACTTT. As protein: CAWSVAQGRYNSPLHF.

In its sample, this clonotype was seen a few times. The rearrangement links TRBV20-1 to TRBJ2-7, with D maybe TRBD2 (6 bases). V was clipped by 5 bases and J by 5 bases, with 10 bases between them. The V gene's germline CDR1 is DFQATT and CDR2 SNEGSKA (reference sequence). This CDR3 region has 11 residues. In DNA, the CDR3 is TGCAGTGCTGGAGGGGAACACGAGCAGTACTTC. Translation: CSAGGEHEQYF.

This clonotype turned up a few times. The rearrangement uses TRBV15 and TRBJ2-5, with TRBD1 identical over 7 bases. The junction had 13 bases not matched to a gene; V was cut back by 5 bases and J by 1 base. The CDR3 consists of 17 residues. CDR1 LNHNV and CDR2 YYDKDF come from the germline V gene (reference sequence). The CDR3 loop reads CATSRYRQGTFQETQYF. The CDR3 region has the DNA TGTGCCACCAGCCGATATAGACAGGGAACTTTCCAAGAGACCCAGTACTTC.

This clonotype came up a few times. The chain links TRBV6-5 to TRBJ1-1; D possibly corresponds to TRBD1 (6 bases). The V and J ends lost 1 base and 6 bases respectively, with 9 bases between them. Germline assignment: CDR1 MNHEY and CDR2 SVGAGI. This CDR3 is built from 13 residues. The CDR3 sequence: CASSYFRGAEAFF. CDR3 sequence (DNA): TGTGCCAGCAGTTACTTTAGGGGGGCTGAAGCTTTCTTT.

There are a few counts of this clonotype. This chain connects TRBV12-3 or TRBV12-4 to TRBJ1-1; D is unresolved. Trimming removed 3 bases from V and 0 bases from J, with 8 bases in between. The CDR3 covers 14 residues. The CDR3, as DNA: TGTGCCAGCAGTTTTGGCCAGATGAACACTGAAGCTTTCTTT. This encodes CASSFGQMNTEAFF.

CDR3: CASSWRLAGPYEQYF. The CDR3 DNA reads as TGTGCCAGCAGCTGGCGGCTAGCGGGACCCTACGAGCAGTACTTC. This chain connects TRBV7-2 to TRBJ2-7, with 9 bases identical to TRBD2. The CDR3 runs to 15 residues. Trimming took 4 bases from V and 2 from J; bases not matched to a gene: 6. Germline V gives CDR1 SGHTA, CDR2 FQGNSA.

The chain links TRBV7-3 to TRBJ2-6; D is uncertain. Deletions cut 3 bases from V and 2 bases from J, with 11 bases between. Per germline, CDR1 SGHTA and CDR2 FQGTGA. The CDR3 contains 16 residues. The chain's CDR3 is CASSFWTGTGANVLTF. The CDR3 DNA sequence: TGTGCCAGCAGCTTCTGGACGGGCACTGGGGCCAACGTCCTGACTTTC.

A few counts support this clonotype. This chain links TRBV12-3 or TRBV12-4 with TRBJ1-6, with TRBD1 as a possible D gene (6 bases). The CDR3 is made up of 14 amino acids. Trimming cost V 6 bases and J 9 bases, with 15 bases left between them. The CDR3 here is CASSSGQQTSPLHF. In nucleotides, the CDR3 is TGTGCCAGCAGCTCTGGACAGCAGACTTCACCCCTCCACTTT.

The rearrangement links TRBV5-5 to TRBJ1-2; D gene unclear. Germline CDR1 SGHKS, CDR2 YYEKEE (reference sequence). The germline V and J ends were trimmed by 0 bases and 7 bases, with 13 bases remaining between them. This CDR3 has 14 amino acids. CDR3 coding DNA: TGTGCCAGCAGCTTGGGGCAGATCTTCGCTGGCTACACCTTC. Translating it yields CASSLGQIFAGYTF.

This clonotype was observed at least ten times. The chain links TRBV7-2 to TRBJ1-5; D remains unclear. This CDR3 comprises 12 residues. Trimming took 1 base from V and 10 from J, leaving 8 bases between them. The germline V gene has CDR1 SGHTA and CDR2 FQGNSA. Written as DNA, the CDR3 is TGTGCCAGCAGCTTAGGTGCCAAACCCCAGCATTTT. Encoded protein: CASSLGAKPQHF.

This chain connects TRBV3-1 to TRBJ1-6, with D uncertain. The germline gives CDR1 LGHDT, CDR2 YNNKEL (reference sequence). The ends were cut back, 0 bases at V and 9 bases at J, with 9 bases in the middle. CDR3 size: 14 residues. The CDR3 sequence is CASSQDVGPSPLHF. The CDR3 DNA follows: TGTGCCAGCAGCCAAGATGTAGGTCCTTCACCCCTCCACTTT.

This clonotype was seen more than once but under ten times. The V call is TRBV7-8, the J call TRBJ1-1; no reliable D call. The CDR3 runs to 20 residues. V was clipped by 4 bases and J by 6 bases, with 33 bases between them. The germline gives CDR1 SGHVS, CDR2 FQNEAQ. This CDR3 is CASSSMSVNSAKFKGAEAFF. In DNA, the CDR3 is TGTGCCAGCAGCTCAATGAGCGTAAATTCTGCCAAGTTTAAGGGCGCTGAAGCTTTCTTT.

This chain joins TRBV5-6 and TRBJ2-2; 7 positions agree with TRBD2. J lost 5 bases, V lost 5 bases, and 9 bases had no gene match. Germline values: CDR1 SGHDT, CDR2 YYEEEE. The CDR3 runs to 15 residues. The CDR3 DNA reads TGTGCCAGCAGGGTTTGGCCGGGAGGTACCGGGGAGCTGTTTTTT. It translates to CASRVWPGGTGELFF.

The V call is TRBV20-1, the J call TRBJ2-7, with D possibly matching TRBD1 (6 bases). With 2 bases removed from V and 2 bases from J, the gap between germline ends came to 19 bases. The CDR3 covers 16 residues. Germline V gene data show CDR1 as DFQATT and CDR2 as SNEGSKA (reference sequence). CDR3 in amino acids: CSARRLKGQSAYEQYF. CDR3 bases: TGCAGTGCTAGACGTTTGAAAGGACAGAGCGCCTACGAGCAGTACTTC.

This clonotype was counted between two and nine times. V usage is TRBV2 and J usage is TRBJ2-7; 9 bases match TRBD1. This CDR3 has 15 amino acids. Germline CDR1 is SNHLY and CDR2 is FYNNEI. V was pared by 6 bases and J by 2 bases, with 8 bases of the junction left unmatched. As DNA, the CDR3 is TGTGCCAGCAGGCAGGACAGGGGCCTTCCCTACGAGCAGTACTTC. It specifies CASRQDRGLPYEQYF.

This clonotype was picked up many times. The chain joins TRBV10-3 to TRBJ2-7; D may be TRBD1 or TRBD2 (5 bases each). V was clipped by 2 bases and J by 3 bases, with 8 bases between them. Per germline, CDR1 ENHRY and CDR2 SYGVKD. The length of the CDR3 is 13 residues. This CDR3 reads CAISEGTNYEQYF. The CDR3 DNA sequence: TGTGCCATCAGTGAGGGGACCAACTACGAGCAGTACTTC.

The chain links TRBV6-1 to TRBJ2-7, with 10 nucleotides matching TRBD1. The CDR3 is made up of 12 amino acids. Germline V gene data show CDR1 as MNHNS and CDR2 as SASEGT. V lost 7 bases and J lost 6; bases outside the gene matches: 3. For the CDR3, the DNA is TGTGCCAGCACGGGGACAGGGGCCGAGCAGTACTTC. It encodes CASTGTGAEQYF.

The sample holds a few counts of this clonotype. DNA for the CDR3: TGTGCCACCAGCAGAGATCTGGGACAGGGCTACTATGGCTACACCTTC. The encoded protein is CATSRDLGQGYYGYTF. This chain joins TRBV15 and TRBJ1-2; 9 bases are shared with TRBD1. Germline-derived CDR1 and CDR2 are LNHNV and YYDKDF (reference sequence). V shed 0 bases, J shed 3 bases, and the junction held 5 bases outside the gene matches. The CDR3 is 16 amino acids.

In this sample, this clonotype turned up a few times. This chain connects TRBV2 to TRBJ1-2; D is undetermined. The V and J ends lost 5 bases and 6 bases respectively, with 19 bases between them. Looked up from germline, CDR1 is SNHLY and CDR2 is FYNNEI. The CDR3 sequence is 15 residues long. Here the CDR3 reads CASSLQWFQDDGYTF. The CDR3 DNA follows: TGTGCCAGCAGTCTACAGTGGTTCCAAGATGATGGCTACACCTTC.

This clonotype turned up a few times. The chain carries TRBV7-3 and TRBJ2-2, with D hard to call. Germline V lookup: CDR1 SGHTA, CDR2 FQGTGA. The CDR3 consists of 14 residues. V lost 1 base and J 4 bases, leaving 7 bases between the germline ends. As DNA, the CDR3 is TGTGCCAGCAGCTTAAGTTCGAGCACCGGGGAGCTGTTTTTT. Translating it yields CASSLSSSTGELFF.

The rearrangement joins TRBV29-1 to TRBJ1-2; D call uncertain. CDR3 length: 14 residues. The V and J ends lost 3 bases and 0 bases respectively, with 11 bases between them. The germline gives CDR1 SQVTM, CDR2 ANQGSEA. In DNA, the CDR3 is TGCAGCGTTGAGGTATGGGCCCCTAACTATGGCTACACCTTC. Protein product: CSVEVWAPNYGYTF.

The chain is built from TRBV19 and TRBJ2-7; a weak D match, TRBD1 (5 bases). The CDR3 totals 14 residues. The germline V gene has CDR1 LNHDA and CDR2 SQIVND (reference sequence). The V and J ends lost 4 bases and 0 bases respectively, with 10 bases between them. Here the CDR3 DNA reads TGTGCCAGTAGTAGACAGTCCTCCTCCTACGAGCAGTACTTC. It is translated as CASSRQSSSYEQYF.